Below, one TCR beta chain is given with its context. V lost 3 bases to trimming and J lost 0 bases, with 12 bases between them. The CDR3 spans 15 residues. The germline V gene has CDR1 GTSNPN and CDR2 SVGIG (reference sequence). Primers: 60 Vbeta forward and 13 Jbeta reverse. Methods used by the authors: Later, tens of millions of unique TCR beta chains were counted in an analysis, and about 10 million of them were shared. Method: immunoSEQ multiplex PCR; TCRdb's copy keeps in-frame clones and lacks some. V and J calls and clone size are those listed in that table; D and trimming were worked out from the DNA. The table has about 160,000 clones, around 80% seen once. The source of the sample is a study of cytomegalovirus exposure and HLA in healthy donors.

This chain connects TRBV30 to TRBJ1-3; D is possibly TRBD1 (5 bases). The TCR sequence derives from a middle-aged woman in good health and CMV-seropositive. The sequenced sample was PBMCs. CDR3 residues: CAWRSGFPSGNTIYF. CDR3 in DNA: TGTGCCTGGAGGTCAGGGTTCCCCTCTGGAAACACCATATATTTT.